The T cell receptor beta chain described here comes from a study of T cell changes during pregnancy in multiple sclerosis. Sequencing was performed with immunoSEQ multiplex PCR; in TCRdb, only in-frame clones are kept and a portion is missing. This sample has over 65,000 clones, with less than 95% found just once. The receptor was derived from a female donor with multiple sclerosis, enrolled in a pregnancy study. The sequencing here drew on peripheral blood, taken in the third trimester of pregnancy.

CDR3 sequence (DNA): TGTGCCAGCTCACCATTGGACAGGGAGGTTACAGGTCAGTTCTTC. This translates into CASSPLDREVTGQFF. The J gene is TRBJ2-1, the V gene TRBV18; 8 bases are shared with TRBD1. The germline V gene encodes CDR1 KGHSH and CDR2 LQKENI. After removal of 2 bases from V and 13 bases from J, the junction contained 13 bases not matched to a gene. This CDR3 comprises 15 residues.